This T cell receptor (beta chain) was sequenced for a study of blood T cell repertoires in COVID-19. Whole-study context: PBMCs, B-cell-depleted T cells, or T cells were the source of the cDNA or gDNA that made up the material.

Sequencing was performed with immunoSEQ multiplex PCR; in TCRdb, only in-frame clones are kept and a portion is missing. The data contain some 200,000 clones, 70% to 90% of them singletons. CDR3 length: 16 residues. The TCR originated in a woman between 18 and 30 years old who had recovered from COVID-19. The chain couples TRBV21-1 to TRBJ2-1; TRBD2 is the table's D call, not checked against the DNA. TRBV21-1 is reported as a pseudogene. What was sequenced was peripheral blood. CDR3 DNA: TGTGCCAGCAGCAAAGCGCACGGGACTAGTATCGGCGAGCAGTTCTTC. Translated: CASSKAHGTSIGEQFF.